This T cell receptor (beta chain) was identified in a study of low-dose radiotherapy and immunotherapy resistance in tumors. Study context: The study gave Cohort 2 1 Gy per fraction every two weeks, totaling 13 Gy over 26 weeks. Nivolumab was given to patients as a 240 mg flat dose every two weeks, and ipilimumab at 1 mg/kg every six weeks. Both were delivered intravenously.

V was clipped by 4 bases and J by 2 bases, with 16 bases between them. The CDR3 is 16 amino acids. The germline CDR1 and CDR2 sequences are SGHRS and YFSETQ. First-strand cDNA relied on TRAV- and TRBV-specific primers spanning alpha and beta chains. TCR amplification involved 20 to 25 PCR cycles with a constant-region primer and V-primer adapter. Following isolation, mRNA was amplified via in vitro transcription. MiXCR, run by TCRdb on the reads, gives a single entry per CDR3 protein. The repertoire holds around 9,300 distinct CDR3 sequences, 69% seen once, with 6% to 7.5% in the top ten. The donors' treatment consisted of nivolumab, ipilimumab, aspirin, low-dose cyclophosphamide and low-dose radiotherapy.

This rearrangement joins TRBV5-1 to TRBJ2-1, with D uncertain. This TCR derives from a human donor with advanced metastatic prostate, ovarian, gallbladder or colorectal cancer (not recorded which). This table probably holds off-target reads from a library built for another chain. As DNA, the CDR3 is TGCGCCAGCAGCCCCGGGTCGTGGAGTCCCTACAATGAGCAGTTCTTC. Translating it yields CASSPGSWSPYNEQFF. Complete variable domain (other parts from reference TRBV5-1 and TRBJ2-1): KAGVTQTPRYLIKTRGQQVTLSCSPISGHRSVSWYQQTPGQGLQFLFEYFSETQRNKGNFPGRFSGRQFSNSRSEMNVSTLELGDSALYLCASSPGSWSPYNEQFFGPGTRLTVL.